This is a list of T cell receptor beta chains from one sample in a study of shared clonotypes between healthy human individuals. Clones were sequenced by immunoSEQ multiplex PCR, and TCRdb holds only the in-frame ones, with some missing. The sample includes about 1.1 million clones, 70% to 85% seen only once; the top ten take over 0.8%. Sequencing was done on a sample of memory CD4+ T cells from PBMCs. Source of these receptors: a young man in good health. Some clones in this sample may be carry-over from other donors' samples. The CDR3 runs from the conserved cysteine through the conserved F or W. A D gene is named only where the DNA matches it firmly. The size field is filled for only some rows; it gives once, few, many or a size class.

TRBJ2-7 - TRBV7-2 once TGTGCCAGCAGCTTAGGGGCCTCCTACGAGCAGTACTTC CASSLGASYEQYF
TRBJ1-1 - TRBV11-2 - TGTGCCAGCAGCTACGACAGCGGTAGGACTGAAGCTTTCTTT CASSYDSGRTEAFF
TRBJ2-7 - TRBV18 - TGTGCCAGCTCACCCCGAACTGGTGGAGAGAGCGAGCAGTACTTC CASSPRTGGESEQYF
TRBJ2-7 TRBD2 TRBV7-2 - TGTGCCAGCAGCTTATTGGCGGGGGGCCTCTCCTACGAGCAGTACTTC CASSLLAGGLSYEQYF
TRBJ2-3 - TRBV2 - TGTGCCAGCAGGCGATCCGGCGGAGTGGGAGATACGCAGTATTTT CASRRSGGVGDTQYF
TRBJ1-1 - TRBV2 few TGTGCCAGCAGTGTGGGCAGCAGGAACACTGAAGCTTTCTTT CASSVGSRNTEAFF
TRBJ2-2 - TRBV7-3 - TGTGCCAGCAGCTTACAAGGCCCAGGTACCACCGGGGAGCTGTTTTTT CASSLQGPGTTGELFF
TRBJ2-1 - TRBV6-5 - TGTGCCAGCAGAGGAACTTCAGCTTTCCCGGGCGGGCAGTTCTTC CASRGTSAFPGGQFF
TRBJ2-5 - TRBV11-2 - TGTGCCAGCAGCTTAAACCGGGAGACCCAGTACTTC CASSLNRETQYF
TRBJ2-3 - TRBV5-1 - TGCGCCAGCAGCTTGGATGGCAGGCTCATGAGAGATACGCAGTATTTT CASSLDGRLMRDTQYF
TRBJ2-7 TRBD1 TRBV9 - TGTGCCAGCAGCAGTATTCGGGACAGGGGAGGTGAGCAGTACTTC CASSSIRDRGGEQYF
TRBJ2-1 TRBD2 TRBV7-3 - TGTGCCAGCAGCTCCCTAGCGGATCGGGAGCAGTTCTTC CASSSLADREQFF
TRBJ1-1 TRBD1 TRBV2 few TGTGCCAGCAGTTCCTTCCCGGGACAGGGTCGGACTGAAGCTTTCTTT CASSSFPGQGRTEAFF